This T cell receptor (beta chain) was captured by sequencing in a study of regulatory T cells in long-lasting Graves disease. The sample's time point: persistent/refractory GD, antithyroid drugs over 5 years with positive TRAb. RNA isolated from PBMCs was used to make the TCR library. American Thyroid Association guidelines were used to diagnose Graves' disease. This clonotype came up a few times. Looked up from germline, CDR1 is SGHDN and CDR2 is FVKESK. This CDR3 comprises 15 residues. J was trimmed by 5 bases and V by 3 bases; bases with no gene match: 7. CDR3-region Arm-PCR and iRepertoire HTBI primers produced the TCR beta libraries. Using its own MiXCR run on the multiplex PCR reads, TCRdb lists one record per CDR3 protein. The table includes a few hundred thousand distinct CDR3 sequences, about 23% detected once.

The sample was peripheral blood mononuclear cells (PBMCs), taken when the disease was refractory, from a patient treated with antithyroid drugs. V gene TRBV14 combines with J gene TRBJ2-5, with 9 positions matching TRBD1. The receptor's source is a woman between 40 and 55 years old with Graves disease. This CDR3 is CASSQHYRGLETQYF. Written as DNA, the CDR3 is TGTGCCAGCAGCCAGCATTACAGGGGGCTGGAGACCCAGTACTTC.